The table lists the clone carrying this TCR beta chain with a few counts. The antigen remains undetermined. The sample belongs to a study of immune evolution from preneoplasia to lung adenocarcinoma. Across the whole study: HLA loss of heterozygosity: around 6.5% AIS, less than 18% MIA, approximately 35% ADC, none AAH. Study outcomes and limitations: Clonality was highest in normal lung, lower in later-stage lesions apparently.

CDR3 length equals 13 residues. The germline V gene encodes CDR1 MNHEY and CDR2 SVGAGI. Trimming cost V 5 bases and J 0 bases, with 7 bases left between them. Assay used: immunoSEQ multiplex PCR; TCRdb lists only in-frame clones, some missing. Of 1,500 to 2,000 clones listed, about 73% are singletons. Sequencing was done on a sample of FFPE minimally invasive lung adenocarcinoma tissue. V gene TRBV6-5 combines with J gene TRBJ1-1, with a possible D match to TRBD1 (5 bases). The clonotype was recovered from a person aged 55-80 years with lung adenocarcinoma. DNA of the CDR3: TGTGCCAGCAGTAGGGACGTGAACACTGAAGCTTTCTTT. Translating it yields CASSRDVNTEAFF.